This T cell receptor (beta chain) derives from a study of shared clonotypes between healthy human individuals. The study's findings and limits: Rarefaction curves obtained for sorted subsets showed sequencing incomplete despite large depth.

The V gene lost 4 bases and the J gene lost 6 bases, with 10 bases spanning the gap. This CDR3 is built from 13 residues. The germline CDR1 and CDR2 sequences are SGHAT and FQNNGV. The data were produced by immunoSEQ multiplex PCR, yet TCRdb's version contains in-frame clones alone and is incomplete. The table has around 2.1 million clones, about 92% seen once. A note on this clone: The antigen is undetermined.

Selected positively for CCR7 and CD45RO-negative, naive CD8 cells excluded terminally differentiated effector memory CD45RA+ cells. This chain connects TRBV11-2 to TRBJ2-4; TRBD2 might be the D (6 bases). Sequenced: naive CD8+ T cells from PBMCs. The TCR originated in a young man in good health. Some clones in this sample may be carry-over from other donors' samples. The DNA of the CDR3 is TGTGCCAGCAGCTACGACGGGGGAAACATTCAGTACTTC. It codes for CASSYDGGNIQYF.